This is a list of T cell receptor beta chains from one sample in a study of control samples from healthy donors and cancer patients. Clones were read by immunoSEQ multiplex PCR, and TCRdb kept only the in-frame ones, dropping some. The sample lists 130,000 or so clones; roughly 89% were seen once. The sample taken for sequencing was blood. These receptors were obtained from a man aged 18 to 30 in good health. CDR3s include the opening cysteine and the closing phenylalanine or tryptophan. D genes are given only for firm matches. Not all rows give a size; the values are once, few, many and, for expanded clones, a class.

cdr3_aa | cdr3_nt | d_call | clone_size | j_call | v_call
CASSFGSTNEKLFF | TGTGCCAGCAGCTTCGGGAGCACTAATGAAAAACTGTTTTTT | - | - | TRBJ1-4 | TRBV13
CASSPRQGGETQYF | TGTGCCAGCAGCCCTCGCCAGGGCGGTGAGACCCAGTACTTC | - | - | TRBJ2-5 | TRBV9
CASSSGGASTGELFF | TGTGCCAGCAGCTCCGGGGGGGCAAGCACCGGGGAGCTGTTTTTT | TRBD2 | - | TRBJ2-2 | TRBV6-5
CAWSLGRLKSEQYF | TGTGCCTGGAGTCTGGGGCGGTTAAAGAGCGAGCAGTACTTC | - | - | TRBJ2-7 | TRBV30
CASSFSGLSTDTQYF | TGTGCCAGCAGCTTTTCGGGACTAAGCACAGATACGCAGTATTTT | TRBD2 | - | TRBJ2-3 | TRBV5-6
CASSLTTGAAGELFF | TGTGCCAGCAGCTTAACGACCGGGGCGGCCGGGGAGCTGTTTTTT | - | few | TRBJ2-2 | TRBV7-3
CASSPGDSGANVLTF | TGCGCCAGCAGCCCCGGGGACTCTGGGGCCAACGTCCTGACTTTC | - | - | TRBJ2-6 | TRBV5-1
CASSQGQVLNLGTQYF | TGTGCCAGCAGTCAAGGACAGGTCCTCAACCTAGGGACCCAGTACTTC | TRBD1 | - | TRBJ2-5 | TRBV3-1/TRBV3-2
CASSILGGGASTGELFF | TGTGCCAGTAGTATACTGGGAGGGGGCGCCTCGACCGGGGAGCTGTTTTTT | - | - | TRBJ2-2 | TRBV19
CASSIEGSTAGENSPLHF | TGTGCCAGTAGTATAGAGGGATCGACGGCAGGGGAAAATTCACCCCTCCACTTT | - | - | TRBJ1-6 | TRBV19
CASSLRSSYNSPLHF | TGTGCCAGCAGCTTAAGGAGCTCCTATAATTCACCCCTCCACTTT | - | once | TRBJ1-6 | TRBV11-1
CSVRQGQLNTEAFF | TGCAGCGTCAGGCAGGGACAGCTGAACACTGAAGCTTTCTTT | TRBD1 | - | TRBJ1-1 | TRBV29-1
CASHGMGDEQYF | TGTGCCAGCCACGGAATGGGTGACGAGCAGTACTTC | - | - | TRBJ2-7 | TRBV6-5
CASSSGLYSPLHF | TGTGCCAGCAGTTCAGGGCTATATTCACCCCTCCACTTT | - | - | TRBJ1-6 | TRBV27
CASSQMLVGQGFYEQYF | TGCGCCAGCAGCCAGATGCTTGTCGGACAGGGATTCTACGAGCAGTACTTC | TRBD1 | - | TRBJ2-7 | TRBV4-1
CASSQGDGRRGGYTF | TGCGCCAGCAGCCAAGGGGACGGCCGGAGGGGGGGCTACACCTTC | - | - | TRBJ1-2 | TRBV4-3
CAISEAPTGAYEQYF | TGTGCCATCAGTGAGGCCCCGACAGGGGCCTACGAGCAGTACTTC | TRBD1 | - | TRBJ2-7 | TRBV10-3
CASSLLAGGRNEQFF | TGTGCCAGCAGCCTCCTAGCGGGGGGGAGGAATGAGCAGTTCTTC | TRBD2 | - | TRBJ2-1 | TRBV14
CASSQDRPVREETQYF | TGTGCCAGCAGCCAAGATCGCCCGGTCAGGGAAGAGACCCAGTACTTC | - | - | TRBJ2-5 | TRBV3-1/TRBV3-2
CASSPGTSGGAGYEQYF | TGCGCCAGCAGCCCGGGGACTAGCGGGGGGGCTGGCTACGAGCAGTACTTC | TRBD2 | - | TRBJ2-7 | TRBV5-1
CASSQDSTGGNYGYTF | TGCGCCAGCAGCCAAGATAGTACGGGGGGTAACTATGGCTACACCTTC | - | - | TRBJ1-2 | TRBV4-3
CASRRIRQAAGYGYTF | TGTGCCAGCAGGCGTATTCGACAGGCCGCTGGCTATGGCTACACCTTC | - | - | TRBJ1-2 | TRBV11-2
CASSLGGVSYEQYF | TGTGCCAGCAGTTTAGGCGGGGTCTCCTACGAGCAGTACTTC | - | - | TRBJ2-7 | TRBV27
CASSKQGAIGYTF | TGTGCCAGCAGTAAGCAGGGGGCCATTGGCTACACCTTC | TRBD1 | - | TRBJ1-2 | TRBV12-3/TRBV12-4
CASSPSTGSEAFF | TGTGCCAGCAGCCCAAGTACAGGGTCTGAAGCTTTCTTT | - | - | TRBJ1-1 | TRBV3-1/TRBV3-2
CASSDRSGRVYNEQFF | TGTGCCAGCAGTGATCGATCAGGGAGGGTGTACAATGAGCAGTTCTTC | TRBD2 | - | TRBJ2-1 | TRBV25-1
CASSVSQGLTSPLHF | TGTGCCAGCAGTGTATCACAGGGGCTTACTTCACCCCTCCACTTT | TRBD1 | - | TRBJ1-6 | TRBV2
CASSEQLAGETQYF | TGTGCCAGCAGTGAGCAACTAGCGGGAGAGACCCAGTACTTC | TRBD2 | - | TRBJ2-5 | TRBV6-1
CASSRQRDTEAFF | TGTGCCAGCAGTAGACAGAGAGACACTGAAGCTTTCTTT | - | - | TRBJ1-1 | TRBV6-5
CASSQTGGGSPLHF | TGTGCCAGCAGTCAAACCGGCGGCGGTTCACCCCTCCACTTT | - | - | TRBJ1-6 | TRBV6-5
CASSRSTGTPNEQFF | TGTGCCAGCAGTCGCTCAACCGGGACCCCCAATGAGCAGTTCTTC | - | - | TRBJ2-1 | TRBV6-5
CASGEQYF | TGTGCCAGCGGCGAGCAGTACTTC | - | - | TRBJ2-7 | TRBV11-2
CASSVDRADTQYF | TGTGCCAGCAGTGTGGACAGGGCAGATACGCAGTATTTT | TRBD1 | once | TRBJ2-3 | TRBV25-1
CASSQRGQGASGNTIYF | TGCGCCAGCAGCCAAAGGGGGCAGGGGGCTTCTGGAAACACCATATATTTT | TRBD1 | - | TRBJ1-3 | TRBV5-1
CATSSGRTGGHKEETQYF | TGTGCCACCAGTTCAGGGAGGACAGGGGGACACAAGGAGGAGACCCAGTACTTC | TRBD1 | - | TRBJ2-5 | TRBV24-1
CASSPGDNYGYTF | TGCGCCAGCAGCCCCGGGGACAACTATGGCTACACCTTC | - | once | TRBJ1-2 | TRBV5-1
CAISESGGNTGELFF | TGTGCCATCAGTGAGTCGGGAGGGAACACCGGGGAGCTGTTTTTT | - | - | TRBJ2-2 | TRBV10-3
CASSYSRAGEQFF | TGTGCCAGCAGTTACTCGAGGGCCGGTGAGCAGTTCTTC | - | once | TRBJ2-1 | TRBV6-5
CASSLGARGHQYF | TGTGCCAGCAGCCTCGGGGCCAGGGGACATCAGTACTTC | - | - | TRBJ2-4 | TRBV3-1/TRBV3-2
CASSPSGLAYDAGELFF | TGTGCCAGCAGCCCTTCGGGACTAGCTTATGACGCCGGGGAGCTGTTTTTT | TRBD2 | once | TRBJ2-2 | TRBV13
CASQGPANYGYTF | TGTGCCAGCCAAGGGCCAGCTAACTATGGCTACACCTTC | - | - | TRBJ1-2 | TRBV7-9
CASSLTFTTDTQYF | TGTGCCAGCAGCTTAACTTTCACCACAGATACGCAGTATTTT | - | - | TRBJ2-3 | TRBV7-3
CASNQPRGDGYTF | TGTGCCAGCAACCAACCGAGGGGGGATGGCTACACCTTC | - | - | TRBJ1-2 | TRBV28
CASSTASGTFNQPQHF | TGTGCCAGTAGTACAGCTTCCGGGACGTTCAATCAGCCCCAGCATTTT | - | once | TRBJ1-5 | TRBV19
CASSETYYYEQYF | TGCGCCAGCAGTGAGACCTACTACTACGAGCAGTACTTC | - | - | TRBJ2-7 | TRBV10-2
CASSEIRPHGEQYF | TGTGCCAGCAGTGAAATCAGGCCCCATGGTGAGCAGTACTTC | - | - | TRBJ2-7 | TRBV6-1
CASTQGDSPLHF | TGTGCCAGCACGCAGGGGGATTCACCCCTCCACTTT | TRBD1 | - | TRBJ1-6 | TRBV4-2
CASSAHTGNTIYF | TGCGCCAGCAGTGCGCATACTGGAAACACCATATATTTT | - | - | TRBJ1-3 | TRBV5-1
CASNPSGTLKDTQYF | TGTGCCAGCAACCCTTCCGGGACTCTCAAGGATACGCAGTATTTT | - | few | TRBJ2-3 | TRBV28
CASSQYILGGYTF | TGTGCCAGCAGCCAGTATATATTGGGCGGCTACACCTTC | - | - | TRBJ1-2 | TRBV14
CASRETGANEQYF | TGTGCCAGCAGGGAGACAGGGGCCAACGAGCAGTACTTC | TRBD1 | - | TRBJ2-7 | TRBV2
CASSLPEGRNEQFF | TGTGCCAGCAGCTTGCCAGAGGGGCGCAATGAGCAGTTCTTC | - | - | TRBJ2-1 | TRBV11-1
CASSPNPGQGPATDTQYF | TGCGCCAGCAGCCCCAACCCCGGACAGGGACCAGCAACAGATACGCAGTATTTT | TRBD1 | - | TRBJ2-3 | TRBV4-3
CASSQADAGNYGYTF | TGTGCCAGCAGCCAAGCCGACGCCGGGAACTATGGCTACACCTTC | - | - | TRBJ1-2 | TRBV4-2